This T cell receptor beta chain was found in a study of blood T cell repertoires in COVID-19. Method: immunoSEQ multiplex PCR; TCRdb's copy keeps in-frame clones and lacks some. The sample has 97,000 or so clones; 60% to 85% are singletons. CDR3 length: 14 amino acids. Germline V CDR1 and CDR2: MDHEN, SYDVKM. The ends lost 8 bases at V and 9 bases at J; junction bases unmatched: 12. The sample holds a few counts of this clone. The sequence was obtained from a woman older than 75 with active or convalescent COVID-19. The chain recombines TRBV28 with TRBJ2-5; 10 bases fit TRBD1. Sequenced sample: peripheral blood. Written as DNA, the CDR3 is TGTGCCAGCGAAGGGACAGGGGTACCCCTGGCCCAGTACTTC. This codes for CASEGTGVPLAQYF.